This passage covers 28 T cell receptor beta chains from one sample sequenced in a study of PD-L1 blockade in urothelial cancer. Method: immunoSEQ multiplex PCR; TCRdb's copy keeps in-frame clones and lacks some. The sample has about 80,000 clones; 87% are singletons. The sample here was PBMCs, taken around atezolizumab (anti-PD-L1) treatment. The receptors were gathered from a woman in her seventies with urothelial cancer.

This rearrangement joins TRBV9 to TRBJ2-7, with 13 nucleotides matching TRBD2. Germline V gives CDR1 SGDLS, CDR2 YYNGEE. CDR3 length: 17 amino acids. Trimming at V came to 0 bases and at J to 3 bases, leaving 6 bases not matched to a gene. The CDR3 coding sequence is TGTGCCAGCAGCGTAGAGGGAGGACTAGCGGGAGTCTACGAGCAGTACTTC. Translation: CASSVEGGLAGVYEQYF.

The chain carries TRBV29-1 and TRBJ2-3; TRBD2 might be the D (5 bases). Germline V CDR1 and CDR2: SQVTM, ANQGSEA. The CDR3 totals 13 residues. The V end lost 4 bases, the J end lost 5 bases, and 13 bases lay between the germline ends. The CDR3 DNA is TGCAGCGTTGCTAGAGGGTTGGTAGATACGCAGTATTTT. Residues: CSVARGLVDTQYF.

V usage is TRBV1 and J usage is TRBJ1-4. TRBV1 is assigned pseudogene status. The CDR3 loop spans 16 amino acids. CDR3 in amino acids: CTSSQDGGATNEKLFF. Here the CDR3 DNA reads TGCACCAGCAGCCAAGATGGGGGGGCAACTAATGAAAAACTGTTTTTT.

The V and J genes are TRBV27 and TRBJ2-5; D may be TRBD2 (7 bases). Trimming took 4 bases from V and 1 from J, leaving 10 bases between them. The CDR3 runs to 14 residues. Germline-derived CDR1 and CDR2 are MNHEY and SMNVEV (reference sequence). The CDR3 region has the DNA TGTGCCAGCAGTTCTGCGGGGGCCCAAGAGACCCAGTACTTC. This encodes CASSSAGAQETQYF.

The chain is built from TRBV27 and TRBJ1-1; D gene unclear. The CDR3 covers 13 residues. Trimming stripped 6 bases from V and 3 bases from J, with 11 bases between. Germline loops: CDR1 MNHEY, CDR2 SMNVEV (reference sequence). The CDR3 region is CASRDQRDTEAFF. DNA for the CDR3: TGTGCCAGCAGGGATCAGAGGGACACTGAAGCTTTCTTT.

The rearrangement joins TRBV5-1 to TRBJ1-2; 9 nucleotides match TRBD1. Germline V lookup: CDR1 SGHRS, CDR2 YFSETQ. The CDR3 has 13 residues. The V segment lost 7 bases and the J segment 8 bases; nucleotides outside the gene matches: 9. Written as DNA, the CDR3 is TGCGCCAGCGGCCTGGGGACAGGGAACGGCTACACCTTC. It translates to CASGLGTGNGYTF.

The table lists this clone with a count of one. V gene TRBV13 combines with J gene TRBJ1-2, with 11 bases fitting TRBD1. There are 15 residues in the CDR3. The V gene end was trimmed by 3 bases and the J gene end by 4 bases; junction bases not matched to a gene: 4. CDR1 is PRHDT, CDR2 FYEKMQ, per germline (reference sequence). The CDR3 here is CASSLDRGLGYGYTF. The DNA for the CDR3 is TGTGCCAGCAGCTTGGACAGGGGGCTTGGCTATGGCTACACCTTC.

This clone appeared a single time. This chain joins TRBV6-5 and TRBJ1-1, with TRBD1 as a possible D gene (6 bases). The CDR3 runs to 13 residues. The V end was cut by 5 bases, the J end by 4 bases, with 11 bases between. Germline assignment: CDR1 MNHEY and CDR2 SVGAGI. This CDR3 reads CASSRQVRTEAFF. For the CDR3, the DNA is TGTGCCAGCAGTCGACAGGTTCGCACTGAAGCTTTCTTT.

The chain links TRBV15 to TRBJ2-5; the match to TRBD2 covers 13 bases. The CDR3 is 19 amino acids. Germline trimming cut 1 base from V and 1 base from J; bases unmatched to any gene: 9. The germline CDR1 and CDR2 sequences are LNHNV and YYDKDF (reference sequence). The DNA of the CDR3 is TGTGCCACCAGCAGAGTAGGGGGACTAGCGGGGAGGACCCAAGAGACCCAGTACTTC. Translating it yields CATSRVGGLAGRTQETQYF.

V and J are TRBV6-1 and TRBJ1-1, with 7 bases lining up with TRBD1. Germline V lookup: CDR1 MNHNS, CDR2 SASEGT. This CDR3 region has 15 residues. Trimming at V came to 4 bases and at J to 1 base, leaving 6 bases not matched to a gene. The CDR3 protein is CASSGPGGRNTEAFF. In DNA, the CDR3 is TGTGCCAGCAGTGGACCAGGGGGTAGGAACACTGAAGCTTTCTTT.

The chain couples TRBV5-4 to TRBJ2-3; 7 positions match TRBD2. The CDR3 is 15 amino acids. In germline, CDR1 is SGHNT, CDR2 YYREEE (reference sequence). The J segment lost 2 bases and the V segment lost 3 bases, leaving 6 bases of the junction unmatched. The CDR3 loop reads CASSSQTSLTDTQYF. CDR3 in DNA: TGTGCCAGCAGCTCACAGACTAGCCTCACAGATACGCAGTATTTT.

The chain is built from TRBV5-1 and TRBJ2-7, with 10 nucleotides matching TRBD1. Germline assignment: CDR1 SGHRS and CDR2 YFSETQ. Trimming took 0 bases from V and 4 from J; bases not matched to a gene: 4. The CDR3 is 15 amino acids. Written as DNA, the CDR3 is TGCGCCAGCAGCTTGGCCGGGGGACAGGGGTACGAGCAGTACTTC. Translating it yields CASSLAGGQGYEQYF.

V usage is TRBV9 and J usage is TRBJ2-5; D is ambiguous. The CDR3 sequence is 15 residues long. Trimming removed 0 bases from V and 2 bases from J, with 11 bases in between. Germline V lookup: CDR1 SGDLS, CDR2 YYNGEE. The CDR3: CASSVGLTPQETQYF. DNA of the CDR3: TGTGCCAGCAGCGTAGGATTAACACCTCAAGAGACCCAGTACTTC.

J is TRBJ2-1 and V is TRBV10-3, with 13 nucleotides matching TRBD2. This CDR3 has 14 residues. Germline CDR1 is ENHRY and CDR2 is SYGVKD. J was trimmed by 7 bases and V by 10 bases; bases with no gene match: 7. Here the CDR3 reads CATTSGGARNEQFF. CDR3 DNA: TGTGCCACCACTAGCGGGGGGGCGCGAAATGAGCAGTTCTTC.

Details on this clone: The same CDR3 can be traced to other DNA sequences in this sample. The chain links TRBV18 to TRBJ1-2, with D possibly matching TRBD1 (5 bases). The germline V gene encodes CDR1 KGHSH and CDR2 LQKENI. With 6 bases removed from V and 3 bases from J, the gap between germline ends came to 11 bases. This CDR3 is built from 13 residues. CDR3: CASSLDRDYGYTF. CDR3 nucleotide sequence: TGTGCCAGCTCCCTCGACAGAGACTATGGCTACACCTTC.

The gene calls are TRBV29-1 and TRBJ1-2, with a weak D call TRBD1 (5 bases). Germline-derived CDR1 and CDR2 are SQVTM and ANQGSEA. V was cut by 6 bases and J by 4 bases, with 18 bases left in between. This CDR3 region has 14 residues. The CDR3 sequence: CSVARTDKSYGYTF. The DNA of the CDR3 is TGCAGCGTGGCCCGAACGGACAAAAGCTATGGCTACACCTTC.

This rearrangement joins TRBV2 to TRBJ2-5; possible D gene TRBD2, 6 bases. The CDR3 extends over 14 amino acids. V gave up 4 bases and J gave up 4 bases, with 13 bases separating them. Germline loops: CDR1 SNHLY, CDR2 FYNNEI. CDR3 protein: CASSARQGGETQYF. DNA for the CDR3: TGTGCCAGCAGTGCTCGGCAGGGAGGAGAGACCCAGTACTTC.

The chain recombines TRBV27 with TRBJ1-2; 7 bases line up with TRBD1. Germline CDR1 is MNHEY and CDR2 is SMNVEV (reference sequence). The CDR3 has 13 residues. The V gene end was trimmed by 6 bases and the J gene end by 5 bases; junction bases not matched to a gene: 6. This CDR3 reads CASSDTGEYGYTF. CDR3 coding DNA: TGTGCCAGCAGCGACACAGGGGAATATGGCTACACCTTC.

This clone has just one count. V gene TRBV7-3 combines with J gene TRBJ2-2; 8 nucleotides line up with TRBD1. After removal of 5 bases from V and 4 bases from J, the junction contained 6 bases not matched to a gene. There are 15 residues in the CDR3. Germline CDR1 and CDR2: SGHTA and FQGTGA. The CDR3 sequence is CASSPRQGSTGELFF. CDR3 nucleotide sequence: TGTGCCAGCAGCCCACGACAGGGGAGCACCGGGGAGCTGTTTTTT.

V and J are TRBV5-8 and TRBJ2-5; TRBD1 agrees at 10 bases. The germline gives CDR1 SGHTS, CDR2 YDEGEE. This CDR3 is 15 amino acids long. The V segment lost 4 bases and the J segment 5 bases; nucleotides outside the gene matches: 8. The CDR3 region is CASSPWGQGMETQYF. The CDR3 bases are TGTGCCAGCAGCCCTTGGGGACAGGGGATGGAGACCCAGTACTTC.

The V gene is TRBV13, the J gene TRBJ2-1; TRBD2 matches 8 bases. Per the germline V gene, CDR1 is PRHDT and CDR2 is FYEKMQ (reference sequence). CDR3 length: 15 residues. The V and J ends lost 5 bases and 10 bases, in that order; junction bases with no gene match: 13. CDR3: CASSLGTSGSREQFF. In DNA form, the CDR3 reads TGTGCCAGCAGCCTGGGGACTAGTGGGAGTCGCGAGCAGTTCTTC.

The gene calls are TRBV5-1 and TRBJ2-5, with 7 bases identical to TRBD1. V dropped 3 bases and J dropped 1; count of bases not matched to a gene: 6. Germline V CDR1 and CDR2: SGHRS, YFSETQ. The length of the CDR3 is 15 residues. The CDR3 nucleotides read TGCGCCAGCAGCTCGGTACAGGGGTCCCAAGAGACCCAGTACTTC. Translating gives CASSSVQGSQETQYF.

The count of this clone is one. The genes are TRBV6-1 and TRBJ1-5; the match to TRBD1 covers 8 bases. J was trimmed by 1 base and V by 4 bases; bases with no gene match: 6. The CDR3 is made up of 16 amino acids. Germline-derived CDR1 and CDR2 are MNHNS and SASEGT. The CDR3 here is CASSGTGTGSNQPQHF. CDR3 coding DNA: TGTGCCAGCAGTGGGACCGGGACAGGAAGCAATCAGCCCCAGCATTTT.

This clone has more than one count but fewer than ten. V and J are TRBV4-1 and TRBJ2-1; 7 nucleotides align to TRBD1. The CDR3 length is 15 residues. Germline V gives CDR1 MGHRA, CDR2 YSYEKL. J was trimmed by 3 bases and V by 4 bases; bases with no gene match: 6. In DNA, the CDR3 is TGCGCCAGCAGCCGGACGACAGGGTTCTACAATGAGCAGTTCTTC. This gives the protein CASSRTTGFYNEQFF.

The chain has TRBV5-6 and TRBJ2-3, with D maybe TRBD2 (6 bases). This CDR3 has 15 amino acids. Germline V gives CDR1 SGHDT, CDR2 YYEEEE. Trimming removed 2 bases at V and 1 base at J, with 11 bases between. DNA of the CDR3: TGTGCCAGCAGCTTCTCAGCTAGCGGCACAGATACGCAGTATTTT. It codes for CASSFSASGTDTQYF.

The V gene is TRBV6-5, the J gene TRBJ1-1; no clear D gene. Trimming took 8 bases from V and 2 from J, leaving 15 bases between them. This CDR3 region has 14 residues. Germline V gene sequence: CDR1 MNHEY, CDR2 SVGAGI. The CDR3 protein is CASLRSGGNTEAFF. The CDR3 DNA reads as TGTGCCAGCCTAAGATCCGGAGGCAACACTGAAGCTTTCTTT.

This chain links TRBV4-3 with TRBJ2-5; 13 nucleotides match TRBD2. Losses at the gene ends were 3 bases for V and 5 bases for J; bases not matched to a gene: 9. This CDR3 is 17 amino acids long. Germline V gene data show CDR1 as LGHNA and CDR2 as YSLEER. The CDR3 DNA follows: TGCGCCAGCAGCCACACCTATACTAGCGGGGGGGCTGAGACCCAGTACTTC. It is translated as CASSHTYTSGGAETQYF.

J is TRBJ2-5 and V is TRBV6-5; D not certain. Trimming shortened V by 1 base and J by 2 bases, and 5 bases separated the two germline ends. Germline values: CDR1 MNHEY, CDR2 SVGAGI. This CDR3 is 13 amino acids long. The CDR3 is CASSYFPQETQYF. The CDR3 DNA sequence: TGTGCCAGCAGTTACTTCCCTCAAGAGACCCAGTACTTC.